This T cell receptor beta chain was recovered during a study of brain metastases from non-small cell lung cancer. Libraries were prepared by immunoSEQ multiplex PCR; TCRdb keeps only in-frame clonotypes and omits some of them. The sample shows about 2,000 clones, about 85% of them seen only once. The germline gives CDR1 MNHEY, CDR2 SVGEGT. The CDR3 runs to 11 residues. V lost 2 bases and J 4 bases, leaving 2 bases between the germline ends. This clone has just a few counts. The V and J genes are TRBV6-2 or TRBV6-3 and TRBJ2-5; no clear D gene. The sequencing input was tumor-adjacent normal tissue. The sequence was collected from a donor over 35 with non-small cell lung cancer. This chain's CDR3 is CASSYGETQYF. CDR3 sequence (DNA): TGTGCCAGCAGTTACGGAGAGACCCAGTACTTC.